The 2 T cell receptor beta chains reported below all come from one sample, sequenced in a study of cytomegalovirus exposure and HLA in healthy donors. In the PCR, 60 Vbeta and 13 Jbeta primers were used. The repertoire was sequenced with immunoSEQ multiplex PCR; TCRdb's copy has only in-frame clones and lacks some. The sample shows about 180,000 clones, more than 65% of them seen only once. Sequenced: PBMCs. These TCRs come from a young woman in good health and CMV-seropositive.

This clone was found a few times. The chain uses TRBV27 and TRBJ2-7, with a weak D call TRBD1 (7 bases). The CDR3 consists of 15 residues. Germline assignment: CDR1 MNHEY and CDR2 SMNVEV (reference sequence). Trimming removed 2 bases at V and 1 base at J, with 12 bases between. In DNA, the CDR3 is TGTGCCAGCAGTTTACAGGGGGGAAGATCCTACGAGCAGTACTTC. Protein sequence: CASSLQGGRSYEQYF.

This clone has just a few counts. The chain uses TRBV9 and TRBJ2-3; 8 bases are a match to TRBD2. Germline values: CDR1 SGDLS, CDR2 YYNGEE. The CDR3 covers 15 residues. V dropped 6 bases and J dropped 4; count of bases not matched to a gene: 10. CDR3 protein: CASNSQGRGADTQYF. The CDR3 DNA reads TGTGCCAGCAATTCGCAAGGGCGGGGGGCAGATACGCAGTATTTT.